This T cell receptor beta chain comes out of a study of cytomegalovirus exposure and HLA in healthy donors. V gave up 1 base and J gave up 5 bases; unmatched junction bases: 6. The CDR3 has 16 residues. Germline CDR1 and CDR2: LNHNV and YYDKDF (reference sequence). With 60 Vbeta and 13 Jbeta primers, the PCR was carried out. The data were produced by immunoSEQ multiplex PCR, yet TCRdb's version contains in-frame clones alone and is incomplete. Seen here are approximately 150,000 clones, 80% observed once, and the top ten hold approximately 15%. The sample comprised PBMCs. The chain links TRBV15 to TRBJ1-4, with 8 bases lining up with TRBD1. This clonotype originated in a woman in her 40s in good health and CMV-seronegative. Here the CDR3 reads CATSRVQGAPNEKLFF. In nucleotides, the CDR3 is TGTGCCACCAGCAGAGTGCAGGGGGCCCCAAATGAAAAACTGTTTTTT.